Presented here are 19 T cell receptor beta chains from one specimen sequenced in a study of cytomegalovirus exposure and HLA in healthy donors. The study ran its PCR with 60 Vbeta and 13 Jbeta primers. Sequencing was performed with immunoSEQ multiplex PCR; in TCRdb, only in-frame clones are kept and a portion is missing. In the table there are approximately 89,000 clones, approximately 69% of which are singletons. The sequenced sample was PBMCs. The receptors were sampled from a female donor in good health and CMV-seronegative.

The chain recombines TRBV19 with TRBJ1-1; 8 bases line up with TRBD1. This CDR3 region has 11 residues. Trimming cost V 10 bases and J 7 bases; bases outside gene matches: 5. Germline V lookup: CDR1 LNHDA, CDR2 SQIVND (reference sequence). This CDR3 reads CATTDRGEAFF. CDR3 DNA sequence: TGTGCCACCACAGACAGGGGTGAAGCTTTCTTT. Full variable domain (missing parts from reference TRBV19 and TRBJ1-1): DGGITQSPKYLFRKEGQNVTLSCEQNLNHDAMYWYRQDPGQGLRLIYYSQIVNDFQKGDIAEGYSVSREKKESFPLTVTSAQKNPTAFYLCATTDRGEAFFGQGTRLTVV.

The V call is TRBV9, the J call TRBJ2-5; TRBD2 aligns across 12 bases. Germline V lookup: CDR1 SGDLS, CDR2 YYNGEE. Trimming removed 2 bases from V and 5 bases from J; junction bases left unmatched: 4. The CDR3 is made up of 15 amino acids. This chain's CDR3 is CASSVRLAGDETQYF. CDR3 in DNA: TGTGCCAGCAGCGTTAGACTAGCGGGAGATGAGACCCAGTACTTC.

V and J are TRBV27 and TRBJ2-6; D not resolved. The CDR3 is 16 residues long. Germline values: CDR1 MNHEY, CDR2 SMNVEV (reference sequence). V shed 1 base and J shed 0 bases, with 7 bases lying between them. The CDR3 DNA is TGTGCCAGCAGTTTATTGTCACACTCTGGGGCCAACGTCCTGACTTTC. Translating gives CASSLLSHSGANVLTF. The variable domain in full, completed from reference TRBV27 and TRBJ2-6, reads EAQVTQNPRYLITVTGKKLTVTCSQNMNHEYMSWYRQDPGLGLRQIYYSMNVEVTDKGDVPEGYKVSRKEKRNFPLILESPSPNQTSLYFCASSLLSHSGANVLTFGAGSRLTVL.

The sample holds a few counts of this clone. The chain has TRBV19 and TRBJ1-2, with 9 positions matching TRBD1. Trimming removed 5 bases from V and 4 bases from J; junction bases left unmatched: 2. The CDR3 is 13 amino acids. From germline, CDR1 is LNHDA and CDR2 SQIVND (reference sequence). CDR3 protein: CASSSQGAYGYTF. The CDR3 DNA sequence: TGTGCCAGTAGTTCACAGGGGGCCTATGGCTACACCTTC.

V and J are TRBV18 and TRBJ1-2; 8 bases match TRBD1. The ends lost 6 bases at V and 8 bases at J; junction bases unmatched: 8. CDR3 length: 13 residues. The germline V gene has CDR1 KGHSH and CDR2 LQKENI. The CDR3 spells CASSHQDREGYTF. Written as DNA, the CDR3 is TGTGCCAGCTCCCACCAGGACAGGGAGGGCTACACCTTC. The whole variable domain, filled in from reference TRBV18 and TRBJ1-2, reads NAGVMQNPRHLVRRRGQEARLRCSPMKGHSHVYWYRQLPEEGLKFMVYLQKENIIDESGMPKERFSAEFPKEGPSILRIQQVVRGDSAAYFCASSHQDREGYTFGSGTRLTVV.

This chain uses TRBV6-5 with TRBJ2-7; 7 nucleotides line up with TRBD2. Germline CDR1 reads MNHEY; CDR2 reads SVGAGI. The length of the CDR3 is 14 residues. V dropped 10 bases and J dropped 5; count of bases not matched to a gene: 14. The CDR3: CATHGGAGLNEQYF. The DNA of the CDR3 is TGTGCCACTCATGGGGGAGCGGGATTGAACGAGCAGTACTTC.

The chain combines TRBV25-1 with TRBJ2-6; the match to TRBD2 covers 7 bases. The length of the CDR3 is 18 residues. The germline CDR1 and CDR2 sequences are MGHDK and SYGVNS. With 3 bases clipped from V and 0 bases from J, the junction kept 8 bases outside the gene matches. Here the CDR3 reads CASSDRGEGSSGANVLTF. CDR3 sequence (DNA): TGTGCCAGCAGTGACCGGGGGGAGGGTAGCTCTGGGGCCAACGTCCTGACTTTC. Combining the CDR3 with reference TRBV25-1 and TRBJ2-6 gives the whole variable domain EADIYQTPRYLVIGTGKKITLECSQTMGHDKMYWYQQDPGMELHLIHYSYGVNSTEKGDLSSESTVSRIRTEHFPLTLESARPSHTSQYLCASSDRGEGSSGANVLTFGAGSRLTVL.

V is TRBV7-9 and J is TRBJ1-5; 12 bases agree with TRBD1. The germline V gene encodes CDR1 SEHNR and CDR2 FQNEAQ (reference sequence). The CDR3 has 16 amino acids. Losses at the gene ends were 4 bases for V and 6 bases for J; bases not matched to a gene: 7. The CDR3 DNA is TGTGCCAGCAGCTCTTCCGGGACAGGGGGCTCTCAGCCCCAGCATTTT. It specifies CASSSSGTGGSQPQHF.

The rearrangement links TRBV7-2 to TRBJ1-5; no definite D call. CDR3 length: 15 amino acids. V lost 1 base, J lost 2 bases, and 9 bases lay in between. Germline CDR1 is SGHTA and CDR2 is FQGNSA. CDR3 in DNA: TGTGCCAGCAGCTTAGTTTCCCAGGGCAATCAGCCCCAGCATTTT. Its translation is CASSLVSQGNQPQHF. Looking up the rest from reference TRBV7-2 and TRBJ1-5 gives the full variable domain: GAGVSQSPSNKVTEKGKDVELRCDPISGHTALYWYRQSLGQGLEFLIYFQGNSAPDKSGLPSDRFSAERTGGSVSTLTIQRTQQEDSAVYLCASSLVSQGNQPQHFGDGTRLSIL.

The rearrangement links TRBV2 to TRBJ2-5; 10 nucleotides agree with TRBD1. After removal of 0 bases from V and 7 bases from J, the junction contained 8 bases not matched to a gene. The CDR3 sequence is 16 residues long. From germline, CDR1 is SNHLY and CDR2 FYNNEI. CDR3 sequence: CASSEARDRGAGTQYF. As DNA, the CDR3 is TGTGCCAGCAGTGAAGCCCGGGACAGGGGAGCAGGGACCCAGTACTTC.

This CDR3 is CAAEGSTDSNQPQHF. The CDR3 DNA sequence: TGTGCCGCTGAGGGTAGTACAGATAGCAATCAGCCCCAGCATTTT. The chain carries TRBV2 and TRBJ1-5; D not certain. Trimming shortened V by 11 bases and J by 0 bases, and 17 bases separated the two germline ends. In germline, CDR1 is SNHLY, CDR2 FYNNEI. CDR3 size: 15 residues.

V and J are TRBV7-9 and TRBJ1-1; no reliable D call. Germline-derived CDR1 and CDR2 are SEHNR and FQNEAQ (reference sequence). This CDR3 is built from 14 residues. Trimming cost V 5 bases and J 5 bases, with 15 bases left between them. This chain's CDR3 is CASSLGPTGTEAFF. For the CDR3, the DNA is TGTGCCAGCAGCCTTGGACCGACGGGAACTGAAGCTTTCTTT. The whole variable domain, remainder taken from reference TRBV7-9 and TRBJ1-1, is DTGVSQNPRHKITKRGQNVTFRCDPISEHNRLYWYRQTLGQGPEFLTYFQNEAQLEKSRLLSDRFSAERPKGSFSTLEIQRTEQGDSAMYLCASSLGPTGTEAFFGQGTRLTVV.

The V call is TRBV9, the J call TRBJ2-5; 7 nucleotides match TRBD1. This CDR3 has 16 residues. V shed 0 bases, J shed 0 bases, and the junction held 5 bases outside the gene matches. Germline CDR1 reads SGDLS; CDR2 reads YYNGEE. The CDR3 DNA follows: TGTGCCAGCAGCGTAGGGCCAGGGGGTTACCAAGAGACCCAGTACTTC. Its translation: CASSVGPGGYQETQYF.

As for this clone: One end of the junction fails to match germline, which may point to a read error. The genes are TRBV7-9 and TRBJ2-1, with 11 bases lining up with TRBD2. The CDR3 length is 18 residues. The germline CDR1 and CDR2 sequences are SEHNR and FQNEAQ (reference sequence). CDR3 in DNA: TGTTCCAGCAGCTTGCCCCGTCGACTAGCGGGAACAGCGAATGAGCAGTTCTTC. The encoded protein is CSSSLPRRLAGTANEQFF.

With regard to this clone: Other DNA sequences from this sample encode an identical CDR3 as well. The genes are TRBV5-1 and TRBJ2-1, with 12 bases matching TRBD2. Losses at the gene ends were 1 base for V and 3 bases for J; bases not matched to a gene: 2. This CDR3 is built from 16 residues. Germline V CDR1 and CDR2: SGHRS, YFSETQ. CDR3 protein: CASSLTTSGSYNEQFF. As DNA, the CDR3 is TGCGCCAGCAGCTTGACGACTAGCGGGAGCTACAATGAGCAGTTCTTC.

This clone was seen a handful of times. The V gene is TRBV29-1, the J gene TRBJ2-7, with 10 bases aligning to TRBD1. With 5 bases clipped from V and 3 bases from J, the junction kept 1 base outside the gene matches. Germline V gives CDR1 SQVTM, CDR2 ANQGSEA. This CDR3 spans 12 amino acids. This CDR3 is CSVRTGGYEQYF. The CDR3, as DNA: TGCAGCGTTCGGACAGGGGGCTACGAGCAGTACTTC.

The V call is TRBV27, the J call TRBJ2-3, with TRBD2 identical over 8 bases. Germline CDR1 is MNHEY and CDR2 is SMNVEV (reference sequence). J lost 2 bases, V lost 7 bases, and 14 bases had no gene match. The length of the CDR3 is 17 residues. DNA of the CDR3: TGTGCCAGCAAGGCCACCCGGGGGGGGCTCTCCACAGATACGCAGTATTTT. The encoded protein is CASKATRGGLSTDTQYF.

The rearrangement joins TRBV5-1 to TRBJ2-3, with TRBD1 matching over 7 bases. The V segment lost 0 bases and the J segment 6 bases; nucleotides outside the gene matches: 4. Germline CDR1 SGHRS, CDR2 YFSETQ. This CDR3 spans 14 amino acids. This CDR3 reads CASSLVQGVDTQYF. CDR3 DNA: TGCGCCAGCAGCTTGGTCCAGGGGGTGGATACGCAGTATTTT.

The V and J genes are TRBV30 and TRBJ2-7; possible D gene TRBD2, 6 bases. V was pared by 5 bases and J by 7 bases, with 18 bases between. This CDR3 region has 13 residues. The germline V gene has CDR1 GTSNPN and CDR2 SVGIG (reference sequence). This CDR3 is CAWAGLPGGEQYF. In DNA form, the CDR3 reads TGTGCCTGGGCCGGACTCCCCGGAGGGGAGCAGTACTTC.